This T cell receptor beta chain was captured by sequencing in a study of T cell responses to AZD1222 COVID-19 vaccine. CDR3 length equals 15 residues. V was clipped by 2 bases and J by 7 bases, with 14 bases between them. Germline V gene data show CDR1 as MGHDK and CDR2 as SYGVNS. Libraries were prepared by immunoSEQ multiplex PCR; TCRdb keeps only in-frame clonotypes and omits some of them. The sample shows some 150,000 clones, 85% of them seen only once. The rearrangement joins TRBV25-1 to TRBJ1-4; D call uncertain. The input for sequencing was peripheral blood, taken 28 days after the second dose of the MenACWY control vaccine. The origin of this receptor is an adult who received the MenACWY meningococcal vaccine as a control. The CDR3 spells CASSEGARGVEKLFF. The DNA for the CDR3 is TGTGCCAGCAGTGAAGGTGCTCGTGGGGTTGAAAAACTGTTTTTT.